These T cell receptor beta chains were read from a single sample in a study of T cells in Graves' hyperthyroidism and ophthalmopathy. TCRdb recomputed calls from the multiplex PCR reads with MiXCR, one row per CDR3 protein. The sample includes approximately 870,000 distinct CDR3 sequences, roughly 40% seen only once; the top ten take 7.5% to 9.5%. The sequenced material came from blood. Receptor source: a young man with Graves' hyperthyroidism. CDR3s include the opening cysteine and the closing phenylalanine or tryptophan. Fields, in order: clone size, J gene, V gene, D gene, CDR3 protein, CDR3 DNA. D genes are given only for firm matches. Size values are once, few and many counts, or a class for expanded clones, and some rows have none.

clone_size: few
j_call: TRBJ1-1
v_call: TRBV5-1
d_call: .
cdr3_aa: CASSLGEILEAFF
cdr3_nt: TGCGCCAGCAGCTTGGGAGAGATCCTTGAAGCTTTCTTT

clone_size: few
j_call: TRBJ2-7
v_call: TRBV20-1
d_call: TRBD2
cdr3_aa: CSAPWAGEGGSYEQYF
cdr3_nt: TGCAGTGCTCCATGGGCCGGGGAGGGAGGGTCGTACGAGCAGTACTTC

clone_size: .
j_call: TRBJ2-2
v_call: TRBV7-3
d_call: TRBD2
cdr3_aa: CASSSGLAGGGTGELFF
cdr3_nt: TGTGCCAGCAGCTCGGGACTAGCGGGAGGAGGCACCGGGGAGCTGTTTTTT

clone_size: many
j_call: TRBJ1-2
v_call: TRBV9
d_call: TRBD1
cdr3_aa: CASSERQGTYGYTF
cdr3_nt: TGTGCCAGCAGCGAGAGACAGGGAACCTATGGCTACACCTTC

clone_size: few
j_call: TRBJ2-2
v_call: TRBV7-6
d_call: .
cdr3_aa: CASRRGPVGELFF
cdr3_nt: TGTGCCAGCAGGAGGGGTCCGGTCGGGGAGCTGTTTTTT

clone_size: .
j_call: TRBJ2-7
v_call: TRBV28
d_call: TRBD2
cdr3_aa: CASEKRETGEQYF
cdr3_nt: TGTGCCAGTGAAAAGCGGGAGACGGGTGAGCAGTACTTC

clone_size: many
j_call: TRBJ1-6
v_call: TRBV14
d_call: .
cdr3_aa: CASSLYWDSPLHF
cdr3_nt: TGTGCCAGCAGCCTATACTGGGATTCACCCCTCCACTTT

clone_size: .
j_call: TRBJ1-2
v_call: TRBV7-8
d_call: .
cdr3_aa: CASSLASLEGYTF
cdr3_nt: TGTGCCAGCAGCTTAGCGAGCCTTGAGGGCTACACCTTC

clone_size: .
j_call: TRBJ1-5
v_call: TRBV7-9
d_call: TRBD1
cdr3_aa: CASSLEDRDNQPQHF
cdr3_nt: TGTGCCAGCAGCTTAGAGGACAGGGACAATCAGCCCCAGCATTTT

clone_size: .
j_call: TRBJ2-5
v_call: TRBV10-3
d_call: TRBD2
cdr3_aa: CAIKGRDETQYF
cdr3_nt: TGTGCCATCAAAGGGAGGGATGAGACCCAGTACTTC

clone_size: .
j_call: TRBJ2-5
v_call: TRBV9
d_call: TRBD2
cdr3_aa: CASSVGIAGSRETQYF
cdr3_nt: TGTGCCAGCAGCGTCGGAATAGCGGGGTCTCGAGAGACCCAGTACTTC

clone_size: many
j_call: TRBJ2-2
v_call: TRBV7-3
d_call: .
cdr3_aa: CASSLNGGDTGELFF
cdr3_nt: TGTGCCAGCAGCTTAAACGGAGGGGACACCGGGGAGCTGTTTTTT

clone_size: .
j_call: TRBJ2-7
v_call: TRBV5-6
d_call: TRBD2
cdr3_aa: CASSLVAGGRNEQYF
cdr3_nt: TGTGCCAGCAGCTTGGTAGCGGGAGGGCGGAACGAGCAGTACTTC

clone_size: .
j_call: TRBJ2-7
v_call: TRBV7-3
d_call: .
cdr3_aa: CASSLTLGEIYEQYF
cdr3_nt: TGTGCCAGCAGCCTGACCTTAGGGGAAATTTACGAGCAGTACTTC

clone_size: .
j_call: TRBJ1-1
v_call: TRBV7-2
d_call: .
cdr3_aa: CASAWRAEAVRLDTEAFF
cdr3_nt: TGTGCCAGCGCCTGGAGAGCTGAAGCAGTAAGGCTTGACACTGAAGCTTTCTTT

clone_size: .
j_call: TRBJ1-2
v_call: TRBV15
d_call: .
cdr3_aa: CATSRDRGNGYGYTF
cdr3_nt: TGTGCCACCAGCAGAGATCGAGGGAACGGCTATGGCTACACCTTC

clone_size: few
j_call: TRBJ2-6
v_call: TRBV7-2
d_call: .
cdr3_aa: CASGTDGWGNVLTF
cdr3_nt: TGTGCCAGCGGCACAGACGGGTGGGGGAACGTCCTGACTTTC

clone_size: many
j_call: TRBJ1-1
v_call: TRBV19
d_call: TRBD1
cdr3_aa: CASGNRGPEAFF
cdr3_nt: TGTGCCAGTGGTAACAGGGGTCCTGAAGCTTTCTTT

clone_size: many
j_call: TRBJ2-7
v_call: TRBV15
d_call: .
cdr3_aa: CATSRGVGNEQYF
cdr3_nt: TGTGCCACCAGCAGAGGAGTGGGTAACGAGCAGTACTTC

clone_size: few
j_call: TRBJ1-4
v_call: TRBV20-1
d_call: .
cdr3_aa: CSAGRPTNEKLFF
cdr3_nt: TGCAGTGCCGGGAGGCCAACTAATGAAAAACTGTTTTTT

clone_size: .
j_call: TRBJ2-2
v_call: TRBV7-9
d_call: .
cdr3_aa: CASSLSVRRDTNTGELFF
cdr3_nt: TGTGCCAGCAGCTTAAGCGTCAGACGGGACACCAACACCGGGGAGCTGTTTTTT

clone_size: few
j_call: TRBJ2-7
v_call: TRBV10-2
d_call: .
cdr3_aa: CASSDRDGGRGSYEQYF
cdr3_nt: TGCGCCAGCAGTGATCGGGATGGGGGGAGGGGGTCCTACGAGCAGTACTTC

clone_size: many
j_call: TRBJ2-5
v_call: TRBV29-1
d_call: .
cdr3_aa: CSVGGGRSETQYF
cdr3_nt: TGCAGCGTTGGGGGCGGCCGGAGCGAGACCCAGTACTTC

clone_size: .
j_call: TRBJ1-4
v_call: TRBV20-1
d_call: .
cdr3_aa: CSASRGLEGKLFF
cdr3_nt: TGCAGTGCTAGTAGGGGACTAGAAGGAAAACTGTTTTTT

clone_size: .
j_call: TRBJ2-7
v_call: TRBV7-9
d_call: TRBD2
cdr3_aa: CAVIAGGPYEQYF
cdr3_nt: TGTGCCGTAATAGCGGGAGGGCCCTACGAGCAGTACTTC

clone_size: once
j_call: TRBJ2-5
v_call: TRBV20-1
d_call: TRBD2
cdr3_aa: CSARVPGRSGGAGTQYF
cdr3_nt: TGCAGTGCTAGAGTGCCGGGGCGTAGCGGGGGGGCAGGGACCCAGTACTTC

clone_size: .
j_call: TRBJ2-3
v_call: TRBV5-1
d_call: .
cdr3_aa: CASRHVSTDTQYF
cdr3_nt: TGCGCCAGCAGACACGTTAGCACAGATACGCAGTATTTT

clone_size: .
j_call: TRBJ1-2
v_call: TRBV10-3
d_call: TRBD1
cdr3_aa: CASSLPQGAFYGYTF
cdr3_nt: TGTGCCAGCAGTTTACCACAGGGGGCCTTTTATGGCTACACCTTC

clone_size: many
j_call: TRBJ1-5
v_call: TRBV20-1
d_call: TRBD1
cdr3_aa: CSAMDRGSNQPQHF
cdr3_nt: TGCAGTGCTATGGACAGGGGAAGCAATCAGCCCCAGCATTTT

clone_size: .
j_call: TRBJ1-3
v_call: TRBV7-9
d_call: TRBD1
cdr3_aa: CASSLRGTGDGYTIYF
cdr3_nt: TGTGCCAGCAGCCTGAGAGGGACAGGGGATGGCTACACCATATATTTT

clone_size: once
j_call: TRBJ2-6
v_call: TRBV29-1
d_call: .
cdr3_aa: CSVGGRASFSGANVLTF
cdr3_nt: TGCAGCGTTGGCGGCAGGGCATCTTTCTCTGGGGCCAACGTCCTGACTTTC

clone_size: .
j_call: TRBJ2-5
v_call: TRBV15
d_call: .
cdr3_aa: CATSRGDAQPQYF
cdr3_nt: TGTGCCACCAGCAGAGGGGACGCCCAGCCCCAGTACTTC

clone_size: many
j_call: TRBJ2-7
v_call: TRBV29-1
d_call: TRBD2
cdr3_aa: CSVIGTSGRYHEQYF
cdr3_nt: TGCAGCGTGATCGGGACTAGCGGGAGGTACCACGAGCAGTACTTC

clone_size: few
j_call: TRBJ1-1
v_call: TRBV7-2
d_call: .
cdr3_aa: CASSSIQGTAEAFF
cdr3_nt: TGTGCCAGCAGCTCGATACAGGGAACGGCTGAAGCTTTCTTT

clone_size: many
j_call: TRBJ1-2
v_call: TRBV29-1
d_call: TRBD1
cdr3_aa: CSVIGQEGLYGYTF
cdr3_nt: TGCAGCGTCATCGGACAGGAGGGCCTCTATGGCTACACCTTC

clone_size: .
j_call: TRBJ1-1
v_call: TRBV19
d_call: .
cdr3_aa: CASSLETAYTEAFF
cdr3_nt: TGTGCCAGTAGTCTAGAAACAGCCTACACTGAAGCTTTCTTT

clone_size: .
j_call: TRBJ2-7
v_call: TRBV29-1
d_call: TRBD1
cdr3_aa: CSVEDWTGTAGTSYEQYF
cdr3_nt: TGCAGCGTTGAAGATTGGACAGGGACCGCGGGAACCTCCTACGAGCAGTACTTC

clone_size: few
j_call: TRBJ2-7
v_call: TRBV11-2
d_call: TRBD1
cdr3_aa: CASSTYKRTGLSSYEQYF
cdr3_nt: TGTGCCAGCAGCACGTACAAACGGACAGGGCTAAGCTCCTACGAGCAGTACTTC

clone_size: few
j_call: TRBJ2-5
v_call: TRBV9
d_call: .
cdr3_aa: CASSVDSGAQETQYF
cdr3_nt: TGTGCCAGCAGCGTAGATTCGGGTGCCCAAGAGACCCAGTACTTC

clone_size: many
j_call: TRBJ2-2
v_call: TRBV7-6
d_call: TRBD1
cdr3_aa: CASSLMGQENTGELFF
cdr3_nt: TGTGCCAGCAGCTTAATGGGACAGGAGAACACCGGGGAGCTGTTTTTT

clone_size: many
j_call: TRBJ1-5
v_call: TRBV29-1
d_call: .
cdr3_aa: CSVVLVDNQPQHF
cdr3_nt: TGCAGCGTTGTTCTGGTCGACAATCAGCCCCAGCATTTT

clone_size: .
j_call: TRBJ2-7
v_call: TRBV25-1
d_call: TRBD2
cdr3_aa: CASSPGLAGNSYEQYF
cdr3_nt: TGTGCCAGCTCACCGGGACTAGCGGGAAACTCCTACGAGCAGTACTTC

clone_size: many
j_call: TRBJ2-2
v_call: TRBV11-2
d_call: .
cdr3_aa: CASSGTVNTGELFF
cdr3_nt: TGTGCCAGCAGCGGGACTGTGAACACCGGGGAGCTGTTTTTT

clone_size: .
j_call: TRBJ1-1
v_call: TRBV20-1
d_call: .
cdr3_aa: CSASLGARNTEAFF
cdr3_nt: TGCAGTGCTAGTTTGGGGGCGCGGAACACTGAAGCTTTCTTT

clone_size: .
j_call: TRBJ2-2
v_call: TRBV12-3/TRBV12-4
d_call: .
cdr3_aa: CASSPTRSDTGELFF
cdr3_nt: TGTGCCAGCAGTCCAACTAGAAGCGACACCGGGGAGCTGTTTTTT

clone_size: .
j_call: TRBJ1-3
v_call: TRBV25-1
d_call: .
cdr3_aa: CASRSRESVNTIYF
cdr3_nt: TGTGCCAGCAGATCCAGGGAGTCGGTAAACACCATATATTTT

clone_size: .
j_call: TRBJ1-5
v_call: TRBV20-1
d_call: TRBD1
cdr3_aa: CSEVQGGNQPQHF
cdr3_nt: TGCAGTGAAGTCCAGGGGGGCAATCAGCCCCAGCATTTT

clone_size: .
j_call: TRBJ1-6
v_call: TRBV12-3/TRBV12-4
d_call: .
cdr3_aa: CASTPADSPLHF
cdr3_nt: TGTGCCAGCACTCCAGCAGATTCACCCCTCCACTTT

clone_size: few
j_call: TRBJ2-7
v_call: TRBV20-1
d_call: .
cdr3_aa: CSARDLRPGYEQYF
cdr3_nt: TGCAGTGCTAGAGATTTAAGGCCAGGCTACGAGCAGTACTTC

clone_size: few
j_call: TRBJ2-3
v_call: TRBV29-1
d_call: .
cdr3_aa: CSVDGTDTQYF
cdr3_nt: TGCAGCGTGGACGGAACAGATACGCAGTATTTT

clone_size: .
j_call: TRBJ2-5
v_call: TRBV7-9
d_call: TRBD2
cdr3_aa: CASSPTSGREGTQYF
cdr3_nt: TGTGCCAGCAGCCCGACTAGCGGGAGGGAGGGGACCCAGTACTTC

clone_size: few
j_call: TRBJ1-6
v_call: TRBV2
d_call: TRBD1
cdr3_aa: CASTSGTGDSPLHF
cdr3_nt: TGTGCCAGCACCTCCGGGACAGGAGATTCACCCCTCCACTTT

clone_size: few
j_call: TRBJ2-5
v_call: TRBV11-2
d_call: .
cdr3_aa: CASSLVNQGKETQYF
cdr3_nt: TGTGCCAGCAGCTTAGTGAACCAGGGCAAAGAGACCCAGTACTTC

clone_size: many
j_call: TRBJ1-5
v_call: TRBV5-1
d_call: .
cdr3_aa: CASSLEAGNQPQHF
cdr3_nt: TGTGCCAGCAGCTTAGAGGCGGGCAATCAGCCCCAGCATTTT